These 32 T cell receptor beta chains share one sample of origin, sequenced in a study of blood T cell repertoires in COVID-19. Here immunoSEQ multiplex PCR was the method, and the copy in TCRdb shows in-frame clones only, minus some. The top ten clones hold about 10% of a sample with more than 350,000 clones, about 89% of them seen once. Specimen: peripheral blood. The source of these receptors is a young woman with COVID-19, enrolled during active disease.

V gene TRBV6-5 combines with J gene TRBJ1-2; maybe TRBD1 (6 bases). The germline V gene has CDR1 MNHEY and CDR2 SVGAGI. V lost 2 bases to trimming and J lost 2 bases, with 12 bases between them. The CDR3 covers 15 residues. In nucleotides, the CDR3 is TGTGCCAGCAGTTACAGCGGACAGTTGAACTATGGCTACACCTTC. Translated: CASSYSGQLNYGYTF.

This chain links TRBV5-1 with TRBJ2-5, with D unclear. Germline loops: CDR1 SGHRS, CDR2 YFSETQ. The CDR3 spans 14 residues. Trimming removed 4 bases from V and 4 bases from J, with 14 bases in between. DNA of the CDR3: TGCGCCAGCAGCAGGCAGGTCAATCCAGAGACCCAGTACTTC. Residues: CASSRQVNPETQYF.

The gene calls are TRBV7-9 and TRBJ2-1, with TRBD1 matching over 7 bases. Germline V gene sequence: CDR1 SEHNR, CDR2 FQNEAQ (reference sequence). J lost 3 bases, V lost 5 bases, and 7 bases had no gene match. This CDR3 is 15 amino acids long. The CDR3 DNA sequence: TGTGCCAGCAGCCAGGGGGACAGCTACTACAATGAGCAGTTCTTC. This sequence encodes CASSQGDSYYNEQFF. The variable domain in full, with the rest retrieved from reference TRBV7-9 and TRBJ2-1, is DTGVSQNPRHKITKRGQNVTFRCDPISEHNRLYWYRQTLGQGPEFLTYFQNEAQLEKSRLLSDRFSAERPKGSFSTLEIQRTEQGDSAMYLCASSQGDSYYNEQFFGPGTRLTVL.

The V call is TRBV11-2, the J call TRBJ1-3; D not certain. CDR3 size: 15 residues. Germline CDR1 reads SGHAT; CDR2 reads FQNNGV. V was trimmed by 3 bases and J by 0 bases, leaving 9 bases between them. In DNA, the CDR3 is TGTGCCAGCAGCTTTGCTGAGCTCTCTGGAAACACCATATATTTT. Translating it yields CASSFAELSGNTIYF.

This chain connects TRBV28 to TRBJ1-5, with D maybe TRBD1 (6 bases). Per germline, CDR1 MDHEN and CDR2 SYDVKM. V lost 1 base and J lost 6, with 16 bases in between. This CDR3 is 16 amino acids long. CDR3 nucleotides: TGTGCCAGCAGTTTATACTTCACAGGGCGGGCTCAGCCCCAGCATTTT. The encoded protein is CASSLYFTGRAQPQHF.

In its sample, this clone was seen a few times. The chain joins TRBV5-4 to TRBJ1-2; no clear D gene. Germline V gives CDR1 SGHNT, CDR2 YYREEE (reference sequence). Trimming shortened V by 2 bases and J by 4 bases, and 12 bases separated the two germline ends. CDR3 length equals 14 residues. CDR3 amino acids: CASSFDRAGYGYTF. CDR3 coding DNA: TGTGCCAGCAGCTTTGATAGAGCGGGCTATGGCTACACCTTC.

This clone was seen a handful of times. V is TRBV7-3 and J is TRBJ1-6; TRBD1 agrees at 8 bases. The germline CDR1 and CDR2 sequences are SGHTA and FQGTGA. With 6 bases clipped from V and 7 bases from J, the junction kept 8 bases outside the gene matches. This CDR3 has 15 residues. The CDR3 protein is CASSFRGQGNSPLHF. The CDR3, as DNA: TGTGCCAGCAGTTTTCGTGGACAGGGCAATTCACCCCTCCACTTT.

The chain has TRBV2 and TRBJ2-5, with a possible D match to TRBD2 (6 bases). This CDR3 is built from 12 residues. The ends were cut back, 5 bases at V and 7 bases at J, with 11 bases in the middle. Germline V gene sequence: CDR1 SNHLY, CDR2 FYNNEI. Here the CDR3 reads CASSPLGGTQYF. The CDR3 nucleotides read TGTGCCAGCAGTCCCTTGGGGGGGACCCAGTACTTC.

The rearrangement links TRBV7-6 to TRBJ2-5, with 10 bases aligning to TRBD2. V lost 5 bases and J lost 5; bases outside the gene matches: 11. The CDR3 contains 16 residues. The germline V gene has CDR1 SGHVS and CDR2 FNYEAQ. The CDR3 DNA reads as TGTGCCAGCAGCGGGGGTGGACTAGCGGTGGGCGAGACCCAGTACTTC. Its protein is CASSGGGLAVGETQYF.

Note on this clone: A read error may account for a junction end that differs from germline. This chain links TRBV9 with TRBJ1-1, with D possibly matching TRBD1 (5 bases). The CDR3 consists of 14 residues. Germline V gives CDR1 SGDLS, CDR2 YYNGEE. The CDR3 DNA sequence: TGTGCCAGCAGCACCGACAGCCCCCCTCCGCCCTCCGACTTT. Translated: CASSTDSPPPPSDF. Together with reference TRBV9 and TRBJ1-1, the CDR3 gives the full variable domain: DSGVTQTPKHLITATGQRVTLRCSPRSGDLSVYWYQQSLDQGLQFLIQYYNGEERAKGNILERFSAQQFPDLHSELNLSSLELGDSALYFCASSTDSPPPPSDFGQGTRLTVV.

V is TRBV29-1 and J is TRBJ2-5; D is undetermined. Looked up from germline, CDR1 is SQVTM and CDR2 is ANQGSEA. CDR3 length: 12 amino acids. V gave up 3 bases and J gave up 2 bases, with 7 bases separating them. CDR3 nucleotide sequence: TGCAGCGTTGATCCGGGTCAAGAGACCCAGTACTTC. Translated: CSVDPGQETQYF. Together with reference TRBV29-1 and TRBJ2-5, the CDR3 gives the full variable domain: SAVISQKPSRDICQRGTSLTIQCQVDSQVTMMFWYRQQPGQSLTLIATANQGSEATYESGFVIDKFPISRPNLTFSTLTVSNMSPEDSSIYLCSVDPGQETQYFGPGTRLLVL.

The J gene is TRBJ2-7, the V gene TRBV6-1; 13 nucleotides agree with TRBD2. Per germline, CDR1 MNHNS and CDR2 SASEGT. After removal of 1 base from V and 6 bases from J, the junction contained 9 bases not matched to a gene. CDR3 length equals 17 residues. The CDR3 DNA is TGTGCCAGCAGTGAAGGACTAGCGGGAGGAGCAAAAGGCGAGCAGTACTTC. Its translation is CASSEGLAGGAKGEQYF.

The chain combines TRBV4-1 with TRBJ2-3; maybe TRBD2 (6 bases). The V end was cut by 7 bases, the J end by 0 bases, with 17 bases between. Looked up from germline, CDR1 is MGHRA and CDR2 is YSYEKL. The CDR3 contains 16 residues. CDR3 residues: CASTSGAVRSTDTQYF. CDR3 nucleotide sequence: TGCGCCAGCACCTCGGGAGCGGTAAGAAGCACAGATACGCAGTATTTT.

The chain combines TRBV11-2 with TRBJ2-2; D is perhaps TRBD2 (6 bases). Trimming left V 4 bases short and J 8 bases short, with 20 bases between. This CDR3 region has 16 residues. Germline CDR1 is SGHAT and CDR2 is FQNNGV. In nucleotides, the CDR3 is TGTGCCAGCAGCTCTCGGTCCAGTGGTGGGAGGGGGGAGCTGTTTTTT. It yields the protein CASSSRSSGGRGELFF.

This CDR3 reads CASSPLGRTEAGTF. CDR3 in DNA: TGTGCCAGCAGCCCCCTCGGAAGAACCGAAGCGGGCACCTTC. The chain combines TRBV5-6 with TRBJ1-2, with no clear D. The CDR3 is 14 amino acids. V lost 4 bases, J lost 13 bases, and 23 bases lay in between. Germline CDR1 SGHDT, CDR2 YYEEEE.

The chain is built from TRBV9 and TRBJ2-7; 10 positions match TRBD1. V dropped 3 bases and J dropped 7; count of bases not matched to a gene: 7. Germline CDR1 SGDLS, CDR2 YYNGEE. This CDR3 has 14 amino acids. The chain's CDR3 is CASSARQGAREQYF. The CDR3 DNA sequence: TGTGCCAGCAGCGCCAGACAGGGGGCGAGGGAGCAGTACTTC.

The chain's CDR3 is CASSLALPLAGELFF. For the CDR3, the DNA is TGTGCCAGCAGCTTAGCTCTACCCTTGGCCGGGGAGCTGTTTTTT. This chain uses TRBV7-9 with TRBJ2-2; D is unclear. Deletions cut 0 bases from V and 6 bases from J, with 11 bases between. The CDR3 length is 15 residues. Germline CDR1 and CDR2: SEHNR and FQNEAQ (reference sequence).

The J gene is TRBJ1-2, the V gene TRBV7-9; D gene uncertain. This CDR3 contains 13 residues. The germline V and J ends were trimmed by 3 bases and 4 bases, with 9 bases remaining between them. CDR1 and CDR2 (germline): SEHNR, FQNEAQ (reference sequence). Written as DNA, the CDR3 is TGTGCCAGCAGCTTCGATCCTATCTATGGCTACACCTTC. Its translation is CASSFDPIYGYTF.

Worth noting for this clone: A much larger clone differs from this one at a single base, so this may be a read error. Distinct nucleotide sequences in the sample also encode this CDR3. The chain recombines TRBV5-4 with TRBJ1-4; 7 bases are shared with TRBD1. The junction had 3 bases not matched to a gene; V was cut back by 1 base and J by 3 bases. CDR3 length: 15 amino acids. Per germline, CDR1 SGHNT and CDR2 YYREEE (reference sequence). In DNA form, the CDR3 reads TGTGCCAGCAGCTTGACAGGGGATGCTAATGAAAAACTGTTTTTT. It encodes CASSLTGDANEKLFF.

This chain uses TRBV28 with TRBJ2-7; TRBD1 agrees at 7 bases. This CDR3 has 15 amino acids. Germline trimming cut 6 bases from V and 5 bases from J; bases unmatched to any gene: 13. In germline, CDR1 is MDHEN, CDR2 SYDVKM. The CDR3 coding sequence is TGTGCCAGCAGCACCTCCGGACAGGTAGGGGACGAGCAGTACTTC. It translates to CASSTSGQVGDEQYF.

The chain recombines TRBV5-4 with TRBJ2-7; 8 bases match TRBD1. Germline CDR1 SGHNT, CDR2 YYREEE (reference sequence). With V trimmed by 3 bases and J by 4 bases, 6 bases remained unmatched. CDR3 size: 14 residues. The CDR3 DNA is TGTGCCAGCAGCTCCACCACAGGGGGATACGAGCAGTACTTC. This codes for CASSSTTGGYEQYF.

The rearrangement uses TRBV19 and TRBJ1-5, with D perhaps matching TRBD1 (5 bases). Germline CDR1 is LNHDA and CDR2 is SQIVND (reference sequence). This CDR3 region has 13 residues. Trimming removed 5 bases at V and 11 bases at J, with 16 bases between. The CDR3 nucleotides are TGTGCCAGTAGTGAAACGACAGCAATGACCCAGCATTTT. It encodes CASSETTAMTQHF.

This rearrangement joins TRBV5-6 to TRBJ1-5; D unclear. Deletions cut 0 bases from V and 6 bases from J, with 13 bases between. The length of the CDR3 is 15 residues. Germline CDR1 and CDR2: SGHDT and YYEEEE. CDR3 DNA: TGTGCCAGCAGCTTGGGCCCGGGGTTCGGTCAGCCCCAGCATTTT. Translating it yields CASSLGPGFGQPQHF.

V gene TRBV30 combines with J gene TRBJ2-7, with D perhaps matching TRBD2 (6 bases). CDR1 and CDR2 from the germline V gene are GTSNPN and SVGIG (reference sequence). V was trimmed by 2 bases and J by 2 bases, leaving 25 bases between them. This CDR3 contains 18 residues. The CDR3 protein is CAWSHPGLKPGGAYEQYF. DNA of the CDR3: TGTGCCTGGAGTCACCCGGGCCTCAAACCCGGGGGAGCCTACGAGCAGTACTTC. Drawing the rest from reference TRBV30 and TRBJ2-7, the complete variable domain is SQTIHQWPATLVQPVGSPLSLECTVEGTSNPNLYWYRQAAGRGLQLLFYSVGIGQISSEVPQNLSASRPQDRQFILSSKKLLLSDSGFYLCAWSHPGLKPGGAYEQYFGPGTRLTVT.

The rearrangement links TRBV14 to TRBJ2-1; 8 positions match TRBD2. The CDR3 covers 15 residues. The ends lost 3 bases at V and 4 bases at J; junction bases unmatched: 5. Per germline, CDR1 SGHDN and CDR2 FVKESK. The CDR3 sequence is CASSHMTSVYNEQFF. The CDR3 nucleotides read TGTGCCAGCAGCCACATGACTAGCGTTTACAATGAGCAGTTCTTC.

The chain combines TRBV12-3 or TRBV12-4 with TRBJ2-7; tentatively, D is TRBD2 (5 bases). The CDR3 is 12 amino acids. The V end was cut by 8 bases, the J end by 7 bases, with 15 bases between. The DNA of the CDR3 is TGTGCCAGCCAACCCCCCCGGGGTGAGCAGTACTTC. Its translation: CASQPPRGEQYF.

Comment on this clone: Other DNA variants within this sample encode the same CDR3. The rearrangement links TRBV24-1 to TRBJ1-1; 9 nucleotides agree with TRBD1. Trimming took 2 bases from V and 3 from J; bases not matched to a gene: 3. Germline V lookup: CDR1 KGHDR, CDR2 SFDVKD. This CDR3 has 15 amino acids. The CDR3 sequence: CATSDSRQGDTEAFF. CDR3 in DNA: TGTGCCACCAGTGATTCCCGACAGGGGGACACTGAAGCTTTCTTT.

The sample holds one count of this clone. This sequence joins TRBV28 and TRBJ2-7, with TRBD1 matching 9 bases. The CDR3 contains 14 residues. The germline gives CDR1 MDHEN, CDR2 SYDVKM. The junction had 6 bases not matched to a gene; V was cut back by 9 bases and J by 0 bases. The CDR3 coding sequence is TGTGCCAGTGTTGCACAGGGGGCCTCCTACGAGCAGTACTTC. This translates into CASVAQGASYEQYF.

This rearrangement joins TRBV21-1 to TRBJ1-2; the table calls TRBD1, which could not be checked here. TRBV21-1 constitutes a pseudogene. CDR3 length: 13 residues. CDR3 region: CASSKEKGRGYTF. CDR3 DNA: TGTGCCAGCAGCAAAGAGAAGGGGCGGGGCTACACCTTC.

This chain connects TRBV19 to TRBJ1-5; TRBD1 matches at 7 bases. Trimming cost V 6 bases and J 3 bases; bases outside gene matches: 5. Germline CDR1 LNHDA, CDR2 SQIVND (reference sequence). There are 14 residues in the CDR3. CDR3 residues: CASSGTAFNQPQHF. CDR3 nucleotides: TGTGCCAGTAGCGGGACAGCCTTCAATCAGCCCCAGCATTTT.

The gene calls are TRBV27 and TRBJ1-2, with 10 bases aligning to TRBD1. CDR1 MNHEY and CDR2 SMNVEV come from the germline V gene (reference sequence). The CDR3 length is 15 residues. J gave up 3 bases and V 5 bases, and 6 bases lay outside the gene matches. The CDR3 region is CASSPGTGAYYGYTF. CDR3 bases: TGTGCCAGCAGTCCAGGGACAGGGGCTTACTATGGCTACACCTTC.

The chain employs TRBV5-5 and TRBJ2-1; D uncertain. The CDR3 contains 13 residues. Germline assignment: CDR1 SGHKS and CDR2 YYEKEE (reference sequence). V was cut by 4 bases and J by 7 bases, with 12 bases left in between. The CDR3 here is CASSVGFINEQFF. CDR3 nucleotide sequence: TGTGCCAGCAGCGTCGGGTTCATAAATGAGCAGTTCTTC.